The 32 T cell receptor beta chains given below trace back to one sample, sequenced in a study of shared clonotypes between healthy human individuals. This table comes from immunoSEQ multiplex PCR, and its TCRdb copy is limited to in-frame clones, with some not included. The table lists over 950,000 clones, approximately 75% of them singletons. Sequences were obtained from memory CD4+ T cells from PBMCs. Subset indicated: CD45RA-negative fraction. These receptors were obtained from a man aged 18 to 29 in good health. Some clones in this sample may be carry-over from other donors' samples.

This sequence joins TRBV7-3 and TRBJ2-3, with TRBD1 identical over 7 bases. Germline lookup yields CDR1 SGHTA and CDR2 FQGTGA. Trimming took 4 bases from V and 0 from J; bases not matched to a gene: 4. The CDR3 totals 15 residues. The CDR3 is CASSSYRGSTDTQYF. The CDR3 nucleotides are TGTGCCAGCAGCTCCTACAGGGGTAGCACAGATACGCAGTATTTT.

The J gene is TRBJ2-1, the V gene TRBV5-5; the match to TRBD2 covers 10 bases. Germline V gene lookup returns CDR1 SGHKS and CDR2 YYEKEE (reference sequence). Trimming took 2 bases from V and 0 from J; bases not matched to a gene: 8. This CDR3 region has 18 residues. The CDR3 nucleotides read TGTGCCAGCAGCTTCCACCTATCTAGCGGGAGCTCCTACAATGAGCAGTTCTTC. Translated: CASSFHLSSGSSYNEQFF. The whole variable domain, remainder taken from reference TRBV5-5 and TRBJ2-1, is DAGVTQSPTHLIKTRGQQVTLRCSPISGHKSVSWYQQVLGQGPQFIFQYYEKEERGRGNFPDRFSARQFPNYSSELNVNALLLGDSALYLCASSFHLSSGSSYNEQFFGPGTRLTVL.

This clone was picked up a small number of times. The chain combines TRBV11-2 with TRBJ2-3; 7 bases map to TRBD1. The V segment lost 3 bases and the J segment 3 bases; nucleotides outside the gene matches: 6. The CDR3 is 15 amino acids. Germline lookup yields CDR1 SGHAT and CDR2 FQNNGV. The CDR3 DNA is TGTGCCAGCAGCTTTACCGGGACAGCGACAGATACGCAGTATTTT. The encoded protein is CASSFTGTATDTQYF.

The chain links TRBV5-1 to TRBJ1-2, with unresolved D. There are 12 residues in the CDR3. V lost 2 bases to trimming and J lost 6 bases, with 8 bases between them. Germline values: CDR1 SGHRS, CDR2 YFSETQ. CDR3 protein: CASSFMQDGYTF. CDR3 DNA: TGCGCCAGCAGCTTTATGCAGGATGGCTACACCTTC. The variable domain in full, with the rest retrieved from reference TRBV5-1 and TRBJ1-2, is KAGVTQTPRYLIKTRGQQVTLSCSPISGHRSVSWYQQTPGQGLQFLFEYFSETQRNKGNFPGRFSGRQFSNSRSEMNVSTLELGDSALYLCASSFMQDGYTFGSGTRLTVV.

Only one count was recorded for this clone. J is TRBJ1-2 and V is TRBV4-1; D is uncertain. V lost 2 bases and J 0 bases, leaving 13 bases between the germline ends. This CDR3 has 16 amino acids. Germline values: CDR1 MGHRA, CDR2 YSYEKL. The CDR3 spells CASSQSSAGANYGYTF. For the CDR3, the DNA is TGCGCCAGCAGCCAATCGTCTGCAGGCGCTAACTATGGCTACACCTTC.

The rearrangement joins TRBV10-3 to TRBJ2-3; D possibly corresponds to TRBD2 (5 bases). Trimming removed 2 bases at V and 0 bases at J, with 6 bases between. The CDR3 is made up of 14 amino acids. The germline V gene encodes CDR1 ENHRY and CDR2 SYGVKD. CDR3 in amino acids: CAISEQRSTDTQYF. CDR3 DNA: TGTGCCATCAGTGAGCAGCGGAGCACAGATACGCAGTATTTT.

Only a few counts were recorded for this clone. Compared with germline, one end of the junction differs, possibly owing to a read error. The chain recombines TRBV5-5 with TRBJ1-1, with a possible D match to TRBD1 (5 bases). The CDR3 covers 13 residues. CDR1 is SGHKS, CDR2 YYEKEE, per germline (reference sequence). The CDR3 is CASGLGRMTEAFF. DNA for the CDR3: TGTGCCAGCGGCTTGGGACGGATGACTGAAGCTTTCTTT.

This rearrangement joins TRBV19 to TRBJ1-2; 7 bases line up with TRBD1. CDR1 is LNHDA and CDR2 is SQIVND in the germline V gene (reference sequence). This CDR3 has 17 amino acids. V gave up 1 base and J gave up 5 bases; unmatched junction bases: 13. The CDR3 protein is CASSIAAGGQFFYGYTF. CDR3 sequence (DNA): TGTGCCAGTAGTATAGCTGCGGGGGGACAGTTTTTTTATGGCTACACCTTC.

V and J are TRBV28 and TRBJ1-3; D is possibly TRBD1 (6 bases). Deletions cut 4 bases from V and 4 bases from J, with 11 bases between. This CDR3 region has 14 residues. Germline V lookup: CDR1 MDHEN, CDR2 SYDVKM. The CDR3 reads CASSSQGQGNTIYF. CDR3 DNA: TGTGCCAGCAGTTCCCAAGGACAGGGAAACACCATATATTTT. The entire variable domain, with the rest obtained from reference TRBV28 and TRBJ1-3, is as follows: DVKVTQSSRYLVKRTGEKVFLECVQDMDHENMFWYRQDPGLGLRLIYFSYDVKMKEKGDIPEGYSVSREKKERFSLILESASTNQTSMYLCASSSQGQGNTIYFGEGSWLTVV.

This clone was seen more than once but under ten times. The V and J genes are TRBV9 and TRBJ1-1; D is unclear. Germline assignment: CDR1 SGDLS and CDR2 YYNGEE. V was pared by 3 bases and J by 4 bases, with 13 bases between. The CDR3 covers 14 residues. The CDR3 loop reads CASSANSRGTEAFF. The DNA of the CDR3 is TGTGCCAGCAGCGCAAACAGCCGGGGCACTGAAGCTTTCTTT.

The chain combines TRBV4-2 with TRBJ1-1; possibly TRBD1 for D (5 bases). This CDR3 comprises 14 residues. V lost 1 base and J 1 base, leaving 7 bases between the germline ends. Germline V gene sequence: CDR1 LGHNA, CDR2 YNFKEQ. The CDR3 loop reads CASSQVGTNTEAFF. CDR3 in DNA: TGTGCCAGCAGCCAAGTAGGGACGAACACTGAAGCTTTCTTT.

This clone has a single count. V is TRBV7-2 and J is TRBJ1-3, with D perhaps TRBD1 (5 bases). Between the trimmed V and J ends, which lost 5 bases and 0 bases, there was a span of 8 bases. CDR1 and CDR2 (germline): SGHTA, FQGNSA. The CDR3 contains 14 residues. DNA of the CDR3: TGTGCCAGCAGCCAGGGACTCTCTGGAAACACCATATATTTT. It codes for CASSQGLSGNTIYF.

A word on this clone: Other DNA variants within this sample encode the same CDR3. The chain couples TRBV5-1 to TRBJ2-5; D is unresolved. The germline V gene encodes CDR1 SGHRS and CDR2 YFSETQ. CDR3 length: 13 residues. V was cut by 1 base and J by 4 bases, with 8 bases left in between. This CDR3 is CASSLLGRETQYF. In nucleotides, the CDR3 is TGCGCCAGCAGCTTGCTCGGCCGAGAGACCCAGTACTTC.

This clone has more than one count but fewer than ten. The rearrangement uses TRBV7-6 and TRBJ2-2; perhaps TRBD1 as D (6 bases). The CDR3 sequence is 16 residues long. Trimming took off 5 bases at V and 1 base at J, with 14 bases between the two ends. Germline-derived CDR1 and CDR2 are SGHVS and FNYEAQ. CDR3 protein: CASSPQDSMNTGELFF. In DNA form, the CDR3 reads TGTGCCAGCAGCCCTCAGGACAGTATGAACACCGGGGAGCTGTTTTTT.

This chain joins TRBV7-6 and TRBJ2-4, with 9 bases aligning to TRBD2. Germline V lookup: CDR1 SGHVS, CDR2 FNYEAQ. Germline trimming cut 4 bases from V and 7 bases from J; bases unmatched to any gene: 8. This CDR3 is 15 amino acids long. The CDR3 nucleotides are TGTGCCAGCAGCTCCCCGGGCGGGAGGGGGAACATTCAGTACTTC. This encodes CASSSPGGRGNIQYF. Complete variable domain (other parts from reference TRBV7-6 and TRBJ2-4): GAGVSQSPRYKVTKRGQDVALRCDPISGHVSLYWYRQALGQGPEFLTYFNYEAQQDKSGLPNDRFSAERPEGSISTLTIQRTEQRDSAMYRCASSSPGGRGNIQYFGAGTRLSVL.

The genes are TRBV11-2 and TRBJ2-3; D is unclear. The germline V gene has CDR1 SGHAT and CDR2 FQNNGV. CDR3 length: 15 amino acids. Trimming left V 3 bases short and J 1 base short, with 11 bases between. The CDR3 nucleotides read TGTGCCAGCAGCTTGTCCCTGTCTGGCACAGATACGCAGTATTTT. This sequence encodes CASSLSLSGTDTQYF.

This clone was seen a few times. The chain uses TRBV27 and TRBJ2-7; 9 nucleotides line up with TRBD2. The germline gives CDR1 MNHEY, CDR2 SMNVEV (reference sequence). CDR3 length equals 13 residues. Losses at the gene ends were 2 bases for V and 6 bases for J; bases not matched to a gene: 2. As DNA, the CDR3 is TGTGCCAGCAGTTTAGCGGGAGGGATCGAGCAGTACTTC. Translating gives CASSLAGGIEQYF.

CDR3 sequence reads: CASSPRPGSGANVLTF. The CDR3 nucleotides read TGTGCCAGCAGCCCACGACCCGGATCTGGGGCCAACGTCCTGACTTTC. V is TRBV7-6 and J is TRBJ2-6, with D unclear. The CDR3 covers 16 residues. Trimming pared 5 bases from V and 1 base from J, leaving 12 bases between. Looked up from germline, CDR1 is SGHVS and CDR2 is FNYEAQ.

The chain uses TRBV5-4 and TRBJ2-5, with 9 bases matching TRBD2. The CDR3 is made up of 15 amino acids. The germline V gene encodes CDR1 SGHNT and CDR2 YYREEE (reference sequence). V shed 5 bases and J 5 bases; nucleotides not matched to a gene: 10. The DNA for the CDR3 is TGTGCCAGCAGTTCCGAGCGGGAGGTCGGGGAGACCCAGTACTTC. Amino acids: CASSSEREVGETQYF. The variable domain in full, with the rest retrieved from reference TRBV5-4 and TRBJ2-5, is ETGVTQSPTHLIKTRGQQVTLRCSSQSGHNTVSWYQQALGQGPQFIFQYYREEENGRGNFPPRFSGLQFPNYSSELNVNALELDDSALYLCASSSEREVGETQYFGPGTRLLVL.

This chain links TRBV5-1 with TRBJ2-7, with 7 bases fitting TRBD1. The CDR3 is made up of 14 amino acids. The V gene's germline CDR1 is SGHRS and CDR2 YFSETQ. J was trimmed by 0 bases and V by 5 bases; bases with no gene match: 5. CDR3 sequence reads: CASRGTAGSYEQYF. The CDR3 DNA is TGCGCCAGCAGGGGGACAGCCGGCTCCTACGAGCAGTACTTC.

The gene calls are TRBV28 and TRBJ1-3; D is undetermined. The germline V and J ends were trimmed by 3 bases and 0 bases, with 12 bases remaining between them. CDR3 length: 16 amino acids. In germline, CDR1 is MDHEN, CDR2 SYDVKM. This chain's CDR3 is CASSLSQALSGNTIYF. The CDR3 nucleotides read TGTGCCAGCAGTTTGTCGCAGGCCCTCTCTGGAAACACCATATATTTT.

Worth noting for this clone: Other nucleotide sequences in the sample specify the same CDR3. The V call is TRBV15, the J call TRBJ1-2; D unresolved. The V end lost 0 bases, the J end lost 1 base, and 3 bases lay between the germline ends. The CDR3 runs to 13 residues. Germline V gene sequence: CDR1 LNHNV, CDR2 YYDKDF (reference sequence). In nucleotides, the CDR3 is TGTGCCACCAGCAGAGAGGGTAACTATGGCTACACCTTC. It specifies CATSREGNYGYTF.

The rearrangement uses TRBV7-9 and TRBJ2-3, with 14 bases aligning to TRBD2. After removal of 4 bases from V and 3 bases from J, the junction contained 6 bases not matched to a gene. The germline CDR1 and CDR2 sequences are SEHNR and FQNEAQ (reference sequence). This CDR3 contains 17 residues. CDR3 DNA sequence: TGTGCCAGCAGCTCTTGGACTAGCGGGAGGAAAACAGATACGCAGTATTTT. It translates to CASSSWTSGRKTDTQYF.

J is TRBJ2-1 and V is TRBV7-2, with TRBD2 matching over 7 bases. Germline V lookup: CDR1 SGHTA, CDR2 FQGNSA. The CDR3 is 14 amino acids. Trimming took 3 bases from V and 7 from J; bases not matched to a gene: 6. In DNA, the CDR3 is TGTGCCAGCAGCTTCGGGGGGAGCAGGAATGAGCAGTTCTTC. Translating it yields CASSFGGSRNEQFF.

The rearrangement uses TRBV18 and TRBJ1-2; D possibly corresponds to TRBD1 (6 bases). The CDR3 is made up of 16 amino acids. CDR1 is KGHSH, CDR2 LQKENI, per germline. V lost 2 bases, J lost 0 bases, and 13 bases lay in between. The CDR3 region is CASSPAGVPANYGYTF. The CDR3 DNA is TGTGCCAGCTCACCAGCAGGGGTCCCTGCTAACTATGGCTACACCTTC.

This clone was counted only a few times. This sample also contains other DNA sequences that code for the same CDR3. The chain joins TRBV30 to TRBJ1-1; a possible D gene is TRBD1 (6 bases). Between the trimmed V and J ends, which lost 3 bases and 8 bases, there was a span of 10 bases. Germline-derived CDR1 and CDR2 are GTSNPN and SVGIG (reference sequence). The CDR3 totals 11 residues. The chain's CDR3 is CAWRRGTEAFF. In DNA, the CDR3 is TGTGCCTGGAGGCGAGGGACAGAAGCTTTCTTT. Full variable domain (rest looked up from reference TRBV30 and TRBJ1-1): SQTIHQWPATLVQPVGSPLSLECTVEGTSNPNLYWYRQAAGRGLQLLFYSVGIGQISSEVPQNLSASRPQDRQFILSSKKLLLSDSGFYLCAWRRGTEAFFGQGTRLTVV.

The chain employs TRBV19 and TRBJ2-1; 7 bases line up with TRBD1. CDR1 LNHDA and CDR2 SQIVND come from the germline V gene (reference sequence). CDR3 length: 13 amino acids. V trimming: 7 bases; J trimming: 8 bases; junction bases outside the gene matches: 8. The CDR3 nucleotides read TGTGCCAGTATGGGACAGCGGTGGGATGAGCAGTTCTTC. Translation: CASMGQRWDEQFF. Using reference TRBV19 and TRBJ2-1 for the parts outside the CDR3, the full variable domain is DGGITQSPKYLFRKEGQNVTLSCEQNLNHDAMYWYRQDPGQGLRLIYYSQIVNDFQKGDIAEGYSVSREKKESFPLTVTSAQKNPTAFYLCASMGQRWDEQFFGPGTRLTVL.

To note about this clone: Other DNA sequences within the sample encode an identical CDR3. The CDR3 DNA reads as TGTGCCTGGAGATCCAGTTACAATGAGCAGTTCTTC. Amino acid sequence: CAWRSSYNEQFF. This rearrangement joins TRBV30 to TRBJ2-1; D remains ambiguous. Germline assignment: CDR1 GTSNPN and CDR2 SVGIG (reference sequence). V lost 3 bases and J lost 4, with 7 bases in between. CDR3 size: 12 residues.

This clone has a handful of counts. CDR3 nucleotides: TGCGCCAGCAGCTTAAACAGAGGTCAGCCCCAGCATTTT. Amino acids: CASSLNRGQPQHF. This rearrangement joins TRBV5-1 to TRBJ1-5, with no clear D. V was cut by 2 bases and J by 6 bases, with 9 bases left in between. The V gene's germline CDR1 is SGHRS and CDR2 YFSETQ. CDR3 length: 13 residues.

The CDR3 sequence: CASSELGQWGYTF. DNA for the CDR3: TGTGCCAGCAGTGAATTGGGACAATGGGGCTACACCTTC. This chain uses TRBV6-1 with TRBJ1-2, with a possible D match to TRBD1 (6 bases). Germline V gives CDR1 MNHNS, CDR2 SASEGT. This CDR3 is 13 amino acids long. V gave up 2 bases and J gave up 8 bases, with 12 bases separating them.

V usage is TRBV14 and J usage is TRBJ2-7; TRBD1 aligns across 9 bases. Trimming removed 2 bases from V and 3 bases from J; junction bases left unmatched: 8. The CDR3 covers 16 residues. Germline CDR1 and CDR2: SGHDN and FVKESK. The CDR3 bases are TGTGCCAGCAGCCAACCCGGACAGGGGCGAATCTACGAGCAGTACTTC. Translating gives CASSQPGQGRIYEQYF. The complete variable domain, with remaining parts taken from reference TRBV14 and TRBJ2-7, reads EAGVTQFPSHSVIEKGQTVTLRCDPISGHDNLYWYRRVMGKEIKFLLHFVKESKQDESGMPNNRFLAERTGGTYSTLKVQPAELEDSGVYFCASSQPGQGRIYEQYFGPGTRLTVT.

The chain has TRBV27 and TRBJ2-5; D is uncertain. The length of the CDR3 is 13 residues. Trimming removed 0 bases at V and 4 bases at J, with 6 bases between. Germline CDR1 and CDR2: MNHEY and SMNVEV (reference sequence). The CDR3 protein is CASSLSSRETQYF. The CDR3 DNA reads as TGTGCCAGCAGTTTATCATCCCGAGAGACCCAGTACTTC.